These T cell receptor beta chains were read from a single sample in a study of Graves' ophthalmopathy and Graves' hyperthyroidism. In TCRdb, the multiplex PCR reads were re-called with MiXCR into one record per CDR3 protein. This table has about 380,000 distinct CDR3 sequences, 15% appearing once. The specimen sequenced was peripheral blood. These receptors were taken from a woman between 18 and 29 years old with stable Graves' hyperthyroidism. The CDR3 runs from the conserved cysteine through the conserved F or W. D genes are given only for firm matches. Clone size appears in some rows only: once, few, many, or a class for an expanded clone.

size | J | D | V | CDR3 | DNA
many | TRBJ1-1 | NA | TRBV6-4 | CASSLSSRDTEAFF | TGTGCCAGCAGTCTCTCCTCCAGGGACACTGAAGCTTTCTTT
NA | TRBJ2-2 | NA | TRBV5-1 | CASSLRRGDTGELFF | TGCGCCAGCAGCTTGAGGCGGGGTGACACCGGGGAGCTGTTTTTT
NA | TRBJ2-7 | NA | TRBV19 | CASRGQGQYCSYEQYF | TGTGCCAGTAGAGGCCAGGGCCAATACTGCTCCTACGAGCAGTACTTC
once | TRBJ1-1 | TRBD1 | TRBV7-9 | CASSSRGATGRAFF | TGTGCCAGCAGCTCCAGAGGCGCGACAGGGAGGGCTTTCTTT
few | TRBJ1-2 | NA | TRBV4-1 | CASSQVQGTDGYTF | TGCGCCAGCAGCCAAGTTCAGGGCACTGATGGCTACACCTTC
many | TRBJ2-4 | TRBD2 | TRBV7-2 | CASSPGLGAFIQYF | TGTGCCAGCAGCCCCGGACTAGGGGCCTTCATTCAGTACTTC
many | TRBJ2-2 | NA | TRBV29-1 | CSVGRVTGELFF | TGCAGCGTAGGAAGGGTAACCGGGGAGCTGTTTTTT
many | TRBJ2-7 | TRBD2 | TRBV28 | CASSPAGYEQYF | TGTGCCAGCAGCCCAGCGGGGTACGAGCAGTACTTC
many | TRBJ1-1 | NA | TRBV15 | CATTPGRDTEAFF | TGTGCCACCACCCCGGGGAGGGACACTGAAGCTTTCTTT
NA | TRBJ1-1 | NA | TRBV3-1 | CASTHTTTERAFF | TGTGCCAGCACCCATACTACTACTGAACGGGCTTTCTTT
many | TRBJ1-1 | TRBD1 | TRBV6-5 | CASSYADRGDTEAFF | TGTGCCAGCAGTTACGCGGACAGGGGGGACACTGAAGCTTTCTTT
many | TRBJ2-7 | NA | TRBV6-1 | CASRTYGVSYEQYF | TGTGCCAGCAGGACTTACGGGGTCTCCTACGAGCAGTACTTC
many | TRBJ2-5 | NA | TRBV3-1 | CASSQDRAIQGETQYF | TGTGCCAGCAGCCAAGATCGAGCGATACAAGGGGAGACCCAGTACTTC
NA | TRBJ2-7 | NA | TRBV7-2 | CASADGVPYEQYF | TGTGCCAGCGCCGATGGGGTGCCCTACGAGCAGTACTTC
many | TRBJ2-3 | NA | TRBV11-3 | CASSLGQLTDTQYF | TGTGCCAGCAGCCTAGGACAACTCACAGATACGCAGTATTTT
few | TRBJ2-5 | TRBD1 | TRBV6-1 | CASSDKKETGGYRYISRETQYF | TGTGCCAGCAGTGATAAGAAGGAGACAGGGGGCTACCGCTATATTTCGAGGGAGACCCAGTACTTC
many | TRBJ2-5 | NA | TRBV2 | CASSARTAQETQYF | TGTGCCAGCAGTGCCCGTACTGCTCAAGAGACCCAGTACTTC
few | TRBJ1-5 | NA | TRBV11-2 | CASSLGVIADQPQHF | TGTGCCAGCAGCTTAGGGGTTATAGCGGATCAGCCCCAGCATTTT
NA | TRBJ1-1 | NA | TRBV4-1 | CASSQVGLKGAFF | TGCGCCAGCAGCCAAGTTGGCCTAAAGGGGGCTTTCTTT
many | TRBJ1-2 | TRBD1 | TRBV2 | CASSAVRTGLKVYTF | TGTGCCAGCAGCGCAGTCAGGACAGGACTGAAAGTCTACACCTTC
many | TRBJ2-2 | NA | TRBV5-1 | CASSLAENGNTGELFF | TGCGCCAGCAGCTTGGCCGAGAACGGAAACACCGGGGAGCTGTTTTTT
many | TRBJ2-5 | TRBD1 | TRBV20-1 | CSARDGTGGGGTQYF | TGCAGTGCTAGAGATGGGACAGGGGGAGGAGGGACCCAGTACTTC
many | TRBJ1-5 | TRBD1 | TRBV7-9 | CASSRGRGRNQPQHF | TGTGCCAGCAGCCGGGGCAGGGGGCGTAATCAGCCCCAGCATTTT
many | TRBJ1-5 | NA | TRBV29-1 | CSVGGGNQPQHF | TGCAGCGTTGGGGGTGGCAATCAGCCCCAGCATTTT
many | TRBJ1-5 | NA | TRBV19 | CASSLGRDWGNQPQHF | TGTGCCAGTAGTCTTGGCAGGGATTGGGGCAATCAGCCCCAGCATTTT
many | TRBJ1-3 | NA | TRBV6-1 | CASIASEGLVGNTIYF | TGTGCCAGCATAGCGTCCGAGGGACTAGTTGGAAACACCATATATTTT
many | TRBJ1-1 | NA | TRBV12-5 | CASGHDVEAFF | TGTGCTAGTGGTCATGATGTGGAGGCTTTCTTT
NA | TRBJ2-5 | TRBD2 | TRBV11-3 | CASSPSSGGRETQYF | TGTGCCAGCAGCCCCTCTAGCGGGGGTCGGGAGACCCAGTACTTC
many | TRBJ2-5 | TRBD1 | TRBV6-1 | CASSGRQGETQYF | TGTGCCAGCAGTGGGAGACAGGGAGAGACCCAGTACTTC
many | TRBJ2-7 | TRBD1 | TRBV7-9 | CASSTPDRAVGEQYF | TGTGCCAGCAGCACCCCGGACAGGGCGGTGGGCGAGCAGTACTTC
many | TRBJ1-1 | NA | TRBV7-2 | CASSPQTMNTEAFF | TGTGCCAGCAGCCCGCAGACAATGAACACTGAAGCTTTCTTT
many | TRBJ1-5 | NA | TRBV6-2/TRBV6-3 | CASTPGVQSGNQPQHF | TGTGCCAGCACCCCGGGGGTACAGTCGGGCAATCAGCCCCAGCATTTT
NA | TRBJ2-7 | TRBD2 | TRBV7-2 | CARSGLAGGGDEQYF | TGTGCCAGGTCCGGACTAGCGGGGGGCGGCGACGAGCAGTACTTC
many | TRBJ2-7 | NA | TRBV19 | CASSMGDPWQIEYTTYEQYF | TGTGCCAGTAGTATGGGGGATCCATGGCAGATTGAGTATACAACCTACGAGCAGTACTTC
many | TRBJ1-3 | NA | TRBV28 | CASSYDRPSGNTIYF | TGTGCCAGCAGCTACGACAGACCCTCTGGAAACACCATATATTTT
NA | TRBJ1-5 | NA | TRBV7-8 | CASSLDWGRGNQPQHF | TGTGCCAGCAGCTTAGATTGGGGTAGGGGAAATCAGCCCCAGCATTTT
many | TRBJ2-7 | NA | TRBV7-2 | CASSLATGSLYEQYF | TGTGCCAGCAGCTTAGCGACGGGGAGTCTCTACGAGCAGTACTTC
many | TRBJ1-6 | TRBD1 | TRBV9 | CASSSQQPGQGVSASPLHF | TGTGCCAGCAGCTCTCAACAACCGGGACAGGGGGTTTCGGCTTCACCCCTCCACTTT
many | TRBJ2-5 | TRBD1 | TRBV2 | CASSGGTGMETQYF | TGTGCCAGCAGTGGGGGGACAGGGATGGAGACCCAGTACTTC
NA | TRBJ1-1 | NA | TRBV12-3/TRBV12-4 | CASSSRWSGGAFF | TGTGCCAGCAGTTCCCGTTGGTCCGGTGGTGCTTTCTTT
many | TRBJ2-4 | TRBD1 | TRBV12-3/TRBV12-4 | CASSRRTGDEDIQYF | TGTGCCAGCAGCAGACGGACAGGGGATGAGGACATTCAGTACTTC
NA | TRBJ1-5 | TRBD1 | TRBV20-1 | CSAKGHTGTGSSQPQHF | TGCAGTGCTAAAGGGCACACCGGGACAGGGAGTTCTCAGCCCCAGCATTTT
many | TRBJ1-1 | NA | TRBV9 | CASSVGATDRNTEAFF | TGTGCCAGCAGCGTAGGAGCCACAGACCGAAACACTGAAGCTTTCTTT
many | TRBJ1-1 | NA | TRBV6-1 | CASSKQGLTEAFF | TGTGCCAGCAGTAAGCAGGGATTGACTGAAGCTTTCTTT
many | TRBJ1-2 | NA | TRBV6-1 | CASSEAGGYTF | TGTGCCAGCAGTGAAGCAGGTGGCTACACCTTC
many | TRBJ1-1 | NA | TRBV28 | CASSKLGNTEAFF | TGTGCCAGCAGTAAACTGGGGAACACTGAAGCTTTCTTT
many | TRBJ2-5 | NA | TRBV14 | CASSQLGETQYF | TGTGCCAGCAGCCAGCTTGGGGAGACCCAGTACTTC
many | TRBJ1-2 | NA | TRBV2 | CASSEIQANPSYGYTF | TGTGCCAGCAGTGAGATACAGGCGAACCCCTCCTATGGCTACACCTTC
many | TRBJ1-1 | TRBD1 | TRBV9 | CASSYFDREAEAFF | TGTGCCAGCAGCTATTTCGACAGGGAGGCTGAAGCTTTCTTT
few | TRBJ1-2 | TRBD1 | TRBV11-1 | CASSFHRGPDGYTF | TGTGCCAGCAGCTTCCACAGGGGTCCGGATGGCTACACCTTC
many | TRBJ1-2 | NA | TRBV7-2 | CASSFEGNGYTF | TGTGCCAGCAGTTTCGAGGGGAATGGCTACACCTTC
NA | TRBJ2-2 | NA | TRBV11-1 | CASNPPGRSNTGELFF | TGTGCCAGCAACCCCCCGGGGCGGTCGAACACCGGGGAGCTGTTTTTT